This T cell receptor (beta chain) was profiled in a study of blood T cell repertoires in COVID-19. Looking at the study overall: Acute-phase and convalescent COVID-19 samples originated in the United States, Italy and Spain. Sources were T cells, B-cell-depleted T cells, or PBMCs; the material itself was cDNA or gDNA.

Authors' analysis steps: Cell counts per sample came from amplifying reference gene primers. The data were produced by immunoSEQ multiplex PCR, yet TCRdb's version contains in-frame clones alone and is incomplete. V, J and clone size derive from that table, while D and trimming were established from the DNA sequence. The table records 130,000 or so clones, about 77% of them present only once. V shed 3 bases, J shed 1 base, and the junction held 6 bases outside the gene matches. CDR1 is LNHDA, CDR2 SQIVND, per germline (reference sequence). The length of the CDR3 is 16 residues. This clonotype originated in a man older than 75 with acute or convalescent COVID-19. The chain couples TRBV19 to TRBJ2-5; 9 nucleotides align to TRBD1. Material for sequencing was peripheral blood. This chain's CDR3 is CASSISDRGTQETQYF. DNA of the CDR3: TGTGCCAGTAGTATTTCCGACAGGGGGACCCAAGAGACCCAGTACTTC.